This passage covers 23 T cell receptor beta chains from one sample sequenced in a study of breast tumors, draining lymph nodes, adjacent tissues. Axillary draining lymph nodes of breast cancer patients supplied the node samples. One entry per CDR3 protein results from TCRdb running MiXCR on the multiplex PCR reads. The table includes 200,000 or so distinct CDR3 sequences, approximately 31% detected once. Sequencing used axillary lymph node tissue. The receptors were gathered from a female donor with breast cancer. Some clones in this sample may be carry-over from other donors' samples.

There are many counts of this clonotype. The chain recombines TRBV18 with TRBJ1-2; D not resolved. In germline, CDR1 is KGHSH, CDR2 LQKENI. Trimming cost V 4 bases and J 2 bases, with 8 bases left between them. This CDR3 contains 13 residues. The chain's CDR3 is CASSLGKNYGYTF. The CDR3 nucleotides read TGTGCCAGCTCACTAGGGAAAAACTATGGCTACACCTTC.

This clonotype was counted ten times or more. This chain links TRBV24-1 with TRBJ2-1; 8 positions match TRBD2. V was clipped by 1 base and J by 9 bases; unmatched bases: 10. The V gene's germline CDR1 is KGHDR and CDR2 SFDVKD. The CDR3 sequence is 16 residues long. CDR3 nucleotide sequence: TGTGCCACCAGTGATTTAACTAGCGGCAGCTCCTTTGAGCAGTTCTTC. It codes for CATSDLTSGSSFEQFF.

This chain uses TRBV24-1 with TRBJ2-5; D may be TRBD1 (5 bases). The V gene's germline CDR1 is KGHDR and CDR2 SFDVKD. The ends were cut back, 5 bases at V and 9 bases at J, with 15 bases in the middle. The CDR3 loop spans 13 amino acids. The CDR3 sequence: CATSAQGNQPQYF. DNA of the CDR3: TGTGCCACCAGTGCCCAGGGCAATCAGCCCCAGTACTTC.

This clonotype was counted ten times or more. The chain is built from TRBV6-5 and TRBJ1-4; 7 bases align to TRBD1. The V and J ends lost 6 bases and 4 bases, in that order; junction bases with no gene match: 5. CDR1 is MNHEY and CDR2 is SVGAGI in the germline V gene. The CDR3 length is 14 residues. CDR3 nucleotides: TGTGCCAGCAGCCGAGACAGGGATAATGAAAAACTGTTTTTT. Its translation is CASSRDRDNEKLFF.

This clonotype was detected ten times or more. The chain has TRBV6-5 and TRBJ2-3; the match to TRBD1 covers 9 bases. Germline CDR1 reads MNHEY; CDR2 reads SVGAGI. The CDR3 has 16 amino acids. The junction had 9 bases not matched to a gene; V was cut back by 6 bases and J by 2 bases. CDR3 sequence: CASSPVGTGITDTQYF. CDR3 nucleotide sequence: TGTGCCAGCAGCCCCGTAGGGACAGGGATCACAGATACGCAGTATTTT.

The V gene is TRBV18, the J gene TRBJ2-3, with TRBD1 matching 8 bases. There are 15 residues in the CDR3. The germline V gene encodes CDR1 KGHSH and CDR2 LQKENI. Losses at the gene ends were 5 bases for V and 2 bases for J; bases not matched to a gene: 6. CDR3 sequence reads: CASSGRTGLTDTQYF. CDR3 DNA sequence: TGTGCCAGCTCAGGGAGGACAGGGCTCACAGATACGCAGTATTTT.

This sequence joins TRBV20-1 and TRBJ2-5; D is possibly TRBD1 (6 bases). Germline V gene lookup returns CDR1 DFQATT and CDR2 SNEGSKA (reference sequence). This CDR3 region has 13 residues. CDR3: CSKIDRNVETQYF. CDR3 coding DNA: TGCAGCAAAATTGACAGGAACGTAGAGACCCAGTACTTC.

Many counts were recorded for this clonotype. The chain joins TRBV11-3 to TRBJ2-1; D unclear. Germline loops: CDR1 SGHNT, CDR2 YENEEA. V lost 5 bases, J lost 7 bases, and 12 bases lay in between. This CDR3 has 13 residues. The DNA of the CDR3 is TGTGCCAGCAGCCGTTCGGAAGGAAATGAGCAGTTCTTC. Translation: CASSRSEGNEQFF.

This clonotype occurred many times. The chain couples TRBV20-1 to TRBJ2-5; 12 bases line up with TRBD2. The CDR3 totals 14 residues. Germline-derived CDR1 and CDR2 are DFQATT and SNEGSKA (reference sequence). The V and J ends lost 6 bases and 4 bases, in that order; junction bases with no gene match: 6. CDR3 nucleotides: TGCAGTGCCACCTCGGGACTAGCGGGAGAGACCCAGTACTTC. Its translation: CSATSGLAGETQYF.

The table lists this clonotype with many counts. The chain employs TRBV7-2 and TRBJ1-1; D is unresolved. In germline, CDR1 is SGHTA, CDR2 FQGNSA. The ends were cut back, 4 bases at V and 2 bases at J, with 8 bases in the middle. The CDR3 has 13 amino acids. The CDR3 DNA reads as TGTGCCAGCAGCTCCACAGTTAACACTGAAGCTTTCTTT. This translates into CASSSTVNTEAFF.

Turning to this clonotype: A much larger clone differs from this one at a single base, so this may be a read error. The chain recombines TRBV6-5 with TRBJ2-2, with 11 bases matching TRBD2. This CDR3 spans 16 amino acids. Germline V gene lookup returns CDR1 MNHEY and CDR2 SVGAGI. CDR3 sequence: CAGSYQTSGSTGELFF. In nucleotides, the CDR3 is TGTGCCGGCAGTTACCAAACTAGCGGGAGCACCGGGGAGCTGTTTTTT.

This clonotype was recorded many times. The DNA for the CDR3 is TGTGCCTGGATACAGGGGGGCAGGGAGAAGGGCTACACCTTC. It codes for CAWIQGGREKGYTF. The chain employs TRBV30 and TRBJ1-2; 8 bases map to TRBD1. The CDR3 is 14 amino acids. Trimming took 4 bases from V and 8 from J; bases not matched to a gene: 12. Germline CDR1 is GTSNPN and CDR2 is SVGIG (reference sequence).

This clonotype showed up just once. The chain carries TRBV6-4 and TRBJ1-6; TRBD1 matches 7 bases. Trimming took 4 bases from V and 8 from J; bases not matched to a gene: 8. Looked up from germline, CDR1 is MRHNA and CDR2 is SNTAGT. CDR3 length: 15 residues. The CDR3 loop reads CASSVRQGGDSPLHF. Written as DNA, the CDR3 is TGTGCCAGCAGTGTTAGACAGGGAGGAGATTCACCCCTCCACTTT.

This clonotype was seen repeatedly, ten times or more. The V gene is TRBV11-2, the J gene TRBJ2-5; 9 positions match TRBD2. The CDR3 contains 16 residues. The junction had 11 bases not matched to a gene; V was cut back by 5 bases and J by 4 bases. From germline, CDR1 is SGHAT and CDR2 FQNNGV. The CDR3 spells CASSTNSGGGGETQYF. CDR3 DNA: TGTGCCAGCAGCACAAATAGCGGGGGCGGGGGAGAGACCCAGTACTTC.

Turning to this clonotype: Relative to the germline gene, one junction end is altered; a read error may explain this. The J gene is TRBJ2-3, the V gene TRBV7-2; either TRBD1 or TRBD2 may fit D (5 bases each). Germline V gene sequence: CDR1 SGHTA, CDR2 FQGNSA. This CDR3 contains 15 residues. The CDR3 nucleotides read TGTGCCAGCAGCTCAGGGCTAGCAAGCACAGATGCGCAGTATTTT. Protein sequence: CASSSGLASTDAQYF.

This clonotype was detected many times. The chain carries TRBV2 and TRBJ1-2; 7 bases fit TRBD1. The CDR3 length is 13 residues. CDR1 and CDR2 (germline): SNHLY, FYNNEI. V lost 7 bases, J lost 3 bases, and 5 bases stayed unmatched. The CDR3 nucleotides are TGTGCCAGCACTCTTGACAGGGACTATGGCTACACCTTC. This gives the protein CASTLDRDYGYTF.

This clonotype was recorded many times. Here the CDR3 DNA reads TGTGCCAGCAGCCCCCGGGGCGGACAGGGGGGAGGAGAGACCCAGTACTTC. Translating gives CASSPRGGQGGGETQYF. This chain uses TRBV7-2 with TRBJ2-5; 10 bases align to TRBD1. With V trimmed by 5 bases and J by 4 bases, 13 bases remained unmatched. Per germline, CDR1 SGHTA and CDR2 FQGNSA. This CDR3 spans 17 amino acids.

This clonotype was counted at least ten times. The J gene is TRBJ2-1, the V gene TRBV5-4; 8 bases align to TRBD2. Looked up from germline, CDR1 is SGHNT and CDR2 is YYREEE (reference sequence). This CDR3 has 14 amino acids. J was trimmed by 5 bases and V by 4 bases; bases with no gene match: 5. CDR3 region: CASSPGLGDNEQFF. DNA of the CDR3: TGTGCCAGCAGCCCGGGACTAGGTGACAATGAGCAGTTCTTC.

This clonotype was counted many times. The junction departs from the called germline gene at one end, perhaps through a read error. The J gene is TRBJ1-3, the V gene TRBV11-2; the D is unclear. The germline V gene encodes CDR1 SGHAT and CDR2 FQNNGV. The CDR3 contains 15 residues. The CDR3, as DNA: TGTGCCAGCAGCTCGGACGCCCGCTCTGGAAACACCACATATTTT. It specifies CASSSDARSGNTTYF.

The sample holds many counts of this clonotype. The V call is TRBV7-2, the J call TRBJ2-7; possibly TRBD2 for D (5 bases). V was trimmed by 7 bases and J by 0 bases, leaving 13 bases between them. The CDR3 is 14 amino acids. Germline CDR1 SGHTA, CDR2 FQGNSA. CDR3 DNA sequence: TGTGCCAGCAAACCCCAGCGGCACTCCTACGAGCAGTACTTC. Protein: CASKPQRHSYEQYF. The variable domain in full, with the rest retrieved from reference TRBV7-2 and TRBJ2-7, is GAGVSQSPSNKVTEKGKDVELRCDPISGHTALYWYRQSLGQGLEFLIYFQGNSAPDKSGLPSDRFSAERTGGSVSTLTIQRTQQEDSAVYLCASKPQRHSYEQYFGPGTRLTVT.

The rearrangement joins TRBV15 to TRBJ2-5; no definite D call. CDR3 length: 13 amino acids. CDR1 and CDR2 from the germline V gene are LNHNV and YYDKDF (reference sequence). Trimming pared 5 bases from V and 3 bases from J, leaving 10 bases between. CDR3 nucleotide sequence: TGTGCCACCAGCCGAACGGCCGAAGAGACCCAGTACTTC. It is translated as CATSRTAEETQYF.

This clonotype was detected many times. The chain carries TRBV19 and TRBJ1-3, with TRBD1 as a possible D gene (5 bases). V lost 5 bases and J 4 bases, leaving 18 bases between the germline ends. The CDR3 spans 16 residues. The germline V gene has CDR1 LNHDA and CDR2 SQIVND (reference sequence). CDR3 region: CASSVSLRVAGNTIYF. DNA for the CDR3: TGTGCCAGTAGTGTGAGCCTCAGGGTAGCGGGAAACACCATATATTTT. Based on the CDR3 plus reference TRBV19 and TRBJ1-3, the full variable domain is DGGITQSPKYLFRKEGQNVTLSCEQNLNHDAMYWYRQDPGQGLRLIYYSQIVNDFQKGDIAEGYSVSREKKESFPLTVTSAQKNPTAFYLCASSVSLRVAGNTIYFGEGSWLTVV.

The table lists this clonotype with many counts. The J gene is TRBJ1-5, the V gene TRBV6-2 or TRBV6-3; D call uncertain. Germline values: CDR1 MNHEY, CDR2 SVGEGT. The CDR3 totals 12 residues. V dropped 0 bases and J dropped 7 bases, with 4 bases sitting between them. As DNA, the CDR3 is TGTGCCAGCAGTTACTCGGTCCAGCCCCAGCATTTT. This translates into CASSYSVQPQHF.